One sample yielded the 18 T cell receptor beta chains listed below, sequenced in a study of cytomegalovirus exposure and HLA in healthy donors. The PCR was carried out with 60 Vbeta primers and 13 Jbeta primers. Profiling relied on immunoSEQ multiplex PCR, and the TCRdb table lists in-frame clones only, not all of them. This table lists some 120,000 clones. The source material was PBMCs. Receptor source: a young man in good health and CMV-seronegative.

A word on this clone: The sample holds other DNA sequences that translate to the same CDR3. This sequence joins TRBV19 and TRBJ2-3; D perhaps matches TRBD1 (6 bases). Trimming stripped 3 bases from V and 6 bases from J, with 16 bases between. Germline loops: CDR1 LNHDA, CDR2 SQIVND (reference sequence). The CDR3 has 15 residues. CDR3 region: CASSMRGGDTDTQYF. Here the CDR3 DNA reads TGTGCCAGTAGTATGCGAGGGGGAGACACGGATACGCAGTATTTT.

V and J are TRBV18 and TRBJ1-1; no reliable D call. Between the trimmed V and J ends, which lost 3 bases and 0 bases, there was a span of 11 bases. This CDR3 region has 15 residues. From germline, CDR1 is KGHSH and CDR2 LQKENI. The CDR3 nucleotides read TGTGCCAGCTCACCCCGGGAGGGAATGAACACTGAAGCTTTCTTT. Protein sequence: CASSPREGMNTEAFF.

The chain carries TRBV19 and TRBJ1-5; D uncertain. Germline CDR1 LNHDA, CDR2 SQIVND (reference sequence). The CDR3 consists of 14 residues. V lost 5 bases and J lost 5, with 13 bases in between. The CDR3 reads CASSPTANYQPQHF. The CDR3 nucleotides read TGTGCCAGTAGTCCAACAGCAAATTATCAGCCCCAGCATTTT.

The chain joins TRBV4-1 to TRBJ2-5; possibly TRBD1 for D (6 bases). From germline, CDR1 is MGHRA and CDR2 YSYEKL. With 0 bases removed from V and 7 bases from J, the gap between germline ends came to 9 bases. The CDR3 consists of 13 residues. The CDR3 bases are TGCGCCAGCAGCCAAGAGGGGGCCCGGACCCAGTACTTC. Its protein product is CASSQEGARTQYF.

The rearrangement uses TRBV18 and TRBJ1-1; D perhaps matches TRBD1 (6 bases). CDR3 length: 14 residues. CDR1 is KGHSH and CDR2 is LQKENI in the germline V gene. V lost 2 bases, J lost 1 base, and 8 bases lay in between. CDR3 amino acids: CASSPYRANTEAFF. The CDR3 DNA follows: TGTGCCAGCTCACCATACAGGGCGAACACTGAAGCTTTCTTT.

The genes are TRBV6-5 and TRBJ1-1; TRBD1 matches 8 bases. The CDR3 length is 16 residues. Trimming at V came to 3 bases and at J to 4 bases, leaving 10 bases not matched to a gene. Looked up from germline, CDR1 is MNHEY and CDR2 is SVGAGI. The CDR3 coding sequence is TGTGCCAGCAGTTATTTTCAGGGGGCGATCCCCACTGAAGCTTTCTTT. Its translation: CASSYFQGAIPTEAFF.

This rearrangement joins TRBV5-1 to TRBJ2-7; unclear D gene. The ends were cut back, 7 bases at V and 3 bases at J, with 11 bases in the middle. CDR1 is SGHRS and CDR2 is YFSETQ in the germline V gene. The CDR3 spans 12 residues. The CDR3 nucleotides read TGCGCCAGCCGATTTAGTGGCTACGAGCAGTACTTC. Translating gives CASRFSGYEQYF.

The chain uses TRBV5-1 and TRBJ2-7; possible D gene TRBD1, 5 bases. There are 15 residues in the CDR3. Trimming removed 1 base from V and 2 bases from J, with 13 bases in between. Germline V lookup: CDR1 SGHRS, CDR2 YFSETQ. Written as DNA, the CDR3 is TGCGCCAGCAGCTTGACCCAGGACACTGCCTACGAGCAGTACTTC. Protein: CASSLTQDTAYEQYF.

This rearrangement joins TRBV29-1 to TRBJ2-5, with TRBD2 as a possible D gene (7 bases). The CDR3 is 16 residues long. The V gene lost 1 base and the J gene lost 4 bases, with 19 bases spanning the gap. Germline V lookup: CDR1 SQVTM, CDR2 ANQGSEA. CDR3 sequence: CSVEGQGGGRRETQYF. The CDR3 coding sequence is TGCAGCGTTGAAGGGCAGGGAGGGGGTCGTCGAGAGACCCAGTACTTC.

The J gene is TRBJ2-7, the V gene TRBV4-2; TRBD2 is a possible D gene (6 bases). CDR3 length: 14 residues. Germline loops: CDR1 LGHNA, CDR2 YNFKEQ. Between the trimmed V and J ends, which lost 0 bases and 4 bases, there was a span of 10 bases. CDR3 nucleotides: TGTGCCAGCAGCCAAGAGGGCCGGGAGTACGAGCAGTACTTC. Translated: CASSQEGREYEQYF.

The V gene is TRBV29-1, the J gene TRBJ2-1; 10 positions agree with TRBD1. V lost 3 bases to trimming and J lost 3 bases; unmatched junction nucleotides: 5. CDR1 and CDR2 from the germline V gene are SQVTM and ANQGSEA. The CDR3 is 15 residues long. The CDR3 protein is CSVEGTGDDYNEQFF. The CDR3 DNA is TGCAGCGTTGAGGGGACAGGGGACGACTACAATGAGCAGTTCTTC.

J is TRBJ2-7 and V is TRBV6-1; TRBD1 matches 9 bases. V lost 2 bases, J lost 2 bases, and 7 bases stayed unmatched. The length of the CDR3 is 16 residues. The germline V gene has CDR1 MNHNS and CDR2 SASEGT. This CDR3 is CASSELGTGNPYEQYF. The DNA of the CDR3 is TGTGCCAGCAGTGAACTTGGGACAGGGAACCCCTACGAGCAGTACTTC.

The rearrangement joins TRBV5-6 to TRBJ2-5, with D perhaps TRBD2 (5 bases). The V end was cut by 1 base, the J end by 6 bases, with 13 bases between. The length of the CDR3 is 14 residues. Per the germline V gene, CDR1 is SGHDT and CDR2 is YYEEEE. CDR3 sequence (DNA): TGTGCCAGCAGCTTGAGGACTCCTAGGCAGACCCAGTACTTC. It translates to CASSLRTPRQTQYF.

The chain couples TRBV7-9 to TRBJ2-1; 9 bases map to TRBD2. The junction had 8 bases not matched to a gene; V was cut back by 2 bases and J by 0 bases. Germline CDR1 SEHNR, CDR2 FQNEAQ (reference sequence). CDR3 length: 18 amino acids. CDR3: CASSLKGRGGSSYNEQFF. The CDR3 coding sequence is TGTGCCAGCAGCTTAAAGGGGCGGGGGGGTTCCTCCTACAATGAGCAGTTCTTC.

V usage is TRBV6-5 and J usage is TRBJ2-1; TRBD2 matches at 13 bases. Germline V gene sequence: CDR1 MNHEY, CDR2 SVGAGI. This CDR3 spans 16 amino acids. V was clipped by 4 bases and J by 6 bases; unmatched bases: 6. CDR3 bases: TGTGCCAGCAGTTTCGGGCGGACTAGCGGGGGCAATGAGCAGTTCTTC. Amino acids: CASSFGRTSGGNEQFF.

This chain links TRBV11-2 with TRBJ1-2; D gene unclear. CDR3 length equals 14 residues. In germline, CDR1 is SGHAT, CDR2 FQNNGV. V shed 4 bases and J shed 6 bases, with 15 bases lying between them. CDR3 protein: CASSSDGSGDGYTF. CDR3 DNA sequence: TGTGCCAGCAGCTCGGACGGGAGCGGGGATGGCTACACCTTC.

This CDR3 reads CASSIQGLSNYGYTF. The CDR3 nucleotides are TGTGCCAGCAGTATACAGGGATTAAGTAACTATGGCTACACCTTC. This chain joins TRBV5-4 and TRBJ1-2; a possible D gene is TRBD1 (6 bases). The CDR3 covers 15 residues. Germline V CDR1 and CDR2: SGHNT, YYREEE (reference sequence). V lost 5 bases and J 1 base, leaving 15 bases between the germline ends. The entire variable domain, with the rest obtained from reference TRBV5-4 and TRBJ1-2, is as follows: ETGVTQSPTHLIKTRGQQVTLRCSSQSGHNTVSWYQQALGQGPQFIFQYYREEENGRGNFPPRFSGLQFPNYSSELNVNALELDDSALYLCASSIQGLSNYGYTFGSGTRLTVV.

This rearrangement joins TRBV5-6 to TRBJ2-1; 7 bases line up with TRBD1. Looked up from germline, CDR1 is SGHDT and CDR2 is YYEEEE. The CDR3 sequence is 15 residues long. The trim removed 0 bases at V and 5 bases at J, leaving 5 bases unmatched. The CDR3 loop reads CASSLVGQVNNEQFF. The CDR3 coding sequence is TGTGCCAGCAGCTTGGTAGGACAGGTAAACAATGAGCAGTTCTTC.